The T cell receptor beta chain described here comes from a study of CD8 T cells in ankylosing spondylitis. Study results and limitations: Reportedly, significant enrichment of disease-linked clones occurred in matched ankylosing spondylitis synovial fluid.

At least ten counts were recorded for this clonotype. What it binds is not known. The CDR3 contains 15 residues. V lost 2 bases, J lost 4 bases, and 4 bases stayed unmatched. TCRdb itself ran the 5' RACE reads through MiXCR, one entry per CDR3 protein. The sample lists 50,000 to 70,000 distinct CDR3 sequences, 6.2% seen once, with roughly 5% in the top ten. The sequencing input was synovial fluid, either unsorted or a sorted T cell fraction (not recorded which). This TCR was recovered from a male donor with ankylosing spondylitis. This sequence joins TRBV12-3 or TRBV12-4 and TRBJ1-3; TRBD1 matches 8 bases. The CDR3: CASSLRQGKGNTIYF. CDR3 sequence (DNA): TGTGCCAGCAGTTTAAGACAGGGGAAGGGAAACACCATATATTTT.